The source of this T cell receptor beta chain is a study of cytomegalovirus exposure and HLA in healthy donors. Study-wide results and limits: Per published reports, the classifier diagnosed cytomegalovirus status with high specificity and sensitivity. In vitro assays verified that a few CMV-associated chains recognized CMV antigens specifically. Later analysis suggested links between common viral pathogens and several top significant clusters. Reportedly, a later analysis found an Asian-associated ancestry cluster had fewer N-insertions than the approximately 670-donor mean.

Concerning this clone itself: Its antigen remains unidentified.

13 Jbeta primers and 60 Vbeta primers were used for the PCR. This table comes from immunoSEQ multiplex PCR, and its TCRdb copy is limited to in-frame clones, with some not included. The sample holds 100,000 to 150,000 clones, about 8.5% seen once. The CDR3 loop spans 12 amino acids. V dropped 1 base and J dropped 10 bases, with 11 bases sitting between them. From germline, CDR1 is MNHNS and CDR2 SASEGT. The chain links TRBV6-1 to TRBJ2-7; maybe TRBD2 (5 bases). Sequencing used PBMCs. The sequence derives from a man between 35 and 55 years old in good health and CMV-seronegative. The CDR3 coding sequence is TGTGCCAGCAGTGAAGGAGGGCAGCTACAGTACTTC. Translating it yields CASSEGGQLQYF.